The 20 T cell receptor beta chains below all came from one sample that was sequenced in a study of T cell clonality in common variable immunodeficiency. Method: immunoSEQ multiplex PCR; TCRdb's copy keeps in-frame clones and lacks some. Altogether tens of thousands of clones were found in the sample, and no singletons occur. The sample taken for sequencing was peripheral blood mononuclear cells. The receptor set was obtained from a person aged 18 to 75 in good health.

This clone was seen at least ten times. Partial CDR3 DNA: TGCGCCAGCAGCTTCGGGACAGGGGCCGCCTTAGGGAATTCACCC. As protein: CASSFGTGAALGNSP. Given in full, the CDR3 is CASSFGTGAALGNSPLHF. The rearrangement uses TRBV5-1 and TRBJ1-6; the match to TRBD1 covers 10 bases. From the germline J gene comes the end of the CDR3, since the read stops 3 residues before it. With V trimmed by 2 bases and J by 7 bases, 12 bases remained unmatched. This CDR3 is built from 18 residues. Germline CDR1 SGHRS, CDR2 YFSETQ.

This clone came up a few times. The CDR3 end falls 3 residues outside the read, so it is completed with the germline J gene. J is TRBJ2-2 and V is TRBV7-3; the D gene is possibly TRBD2 (6 bases). This CDR3 is built from 16 residues. Trimming stripped 5 bases from V and 7 bases from J, with 20 bases between. Germline CDR1 is SGHTA and CDR2 is FQGTGA. This CDR3 is CASSLAGSPLGGELFF. The sequenced CDR3 bases are TGTGCCAGCAGCCTCGCGGGGTCCCCTTTGGGCGGGGAG.

As concerns this clone: The read finishes 3 residues shy of the CDR3 end, and the germline J gene is used to complete it. This chain uses TRBV18 with TRBJ1-2; D uncertain. There are 14 residues in the CDR3. Germline CDR1 is KGHSH and CDR2 is LQKENI. This chain's CDR3 is CASSPPQNPQGYTF. CDR3 DNA (partial): TGTGCCAGCTCACCACCGCAGAATCCCCAGGGC.

This clone was observed at least ten times. The sequenced fragment ends 3 residues before the CDR3 boundary, so the rest is inferred from the germline J gene. The V gene is TRBV6-4, the J gene TRBJ2-3; D remains ambiguous. The CDR3 totals 11 residues. The germline V and J ends were trimmed by 8 bases and 1 base, with 4 bases remaining between them. The germline gives CDR1 MRHNA, CDR2 SNTAGT. CDR3 DNA, as far as it was read: TGTGCCAGCGAGGGCACAGATACG. It encodes CASEGTDT. Given in full, the CDR3 is CASEGTDTQYF.

In its sample, this clone was seen many times. Read data end 3 residues before the CDR3 end; the end is taken from the germline J gene. This chain joins TRBV2 and TRBJ1-2; tentative D call: TRBD1 (6 bases). Between the trimmed V and J ends, which lost 9 bases and 6 bases, there was a span of 14 bases. The CDR3 covers 12 residues. Germline CDR1 is SNHLY and CDR2 is FYNNEI. The CDR3 DNA, read in part, is TGTGCCAGGGGCGGGACAACTGATGGC. Its translation is CARGGTTDG. The CDR3 in full is CARGGTTDGYTF.

This clone appeared many times. The read terminates 3 residues ahead of where the CDR3 ends, so the germline J gene completes it. V gene TRBV18 combines with J gene TRBJ1-4; D call uncertain. Trimming took off 1 base at V and 0 bases at J, with 3 bases between the two ends. CDR1 KGHSH and CDR2 LQKENI come from the germline V gene. The length of the CDR3 is 14 residues. CDR3: CASSPQATNEKLFF. The CDR3 DNA, read in part, is TGTGCCAGCTCACCACAGGCAACTAATGAAAAA.

The table lists this clone with many counts. The CDR3 end is not reached by the read, which stops 3 residues before it; the germline J gene fills it in. The V and J genes are TRBV11-3 and TRBJ2-7, with D perhaps TRBD2 (6 bases). V lost 3 bases and J lost 2, with 11 bases in between. The CDR3 covers 14 residues. Per the germline V gene, CDR1 is SGHNT and CDR2 is YENEEA. The CDR3 protein is CASSLAAGPYEQYF. The sequenced part of the CDR3 DNA is TGTGCCAGCAGCTTGGCTGCGGGGCCCTACGAG.

This clone was picked up a small number of times. Possible read error: a much larger clone is one base away. The CDR3 goes on 3 residues after the read ends, and that part is filled in from the germline J gene. Within the sample, other DNA sequences also encode this same CDR3. V is TRBV19 and J is TRBJ1-1; possible D gene TRBD1, 5 bases. Per the germline V gene, CDR1 is LNHDA and CDR2 is SQIVND (reference sequence). The CDR3 sequence is 15 residues long. The CDR3 spells CASREGRRQNTEAFF. The sequenced CDR3 bases are TGTGCCAGTAGGGAGGGCCGTAGACAGAACACCGAA.

In its sample, this clone was seen many times. The sequenced fragment ends 3 residues before the CDR3 boundary, so the rest is inferred from the germline J gene. The chain joins TRBV5-4 to TRBJ2-5; TRBD1 agrees at 9 bases. The germline gives CDR1 SGHNT, CDR2 YYREEE (reference sequence). Losses at the gene ends were 3 bases for V and 5 bases for J; bases not matched to a gene: 8. The CDR3 runs 15 residues. CDR3 DNA (partial): TGTGCCAGCAGCTCCCCGACAGGGGGGGACGAGACC. The encoded protein is CASSSPTGGDET. The entire CDR3 reads CASSSPTGGDETQYF.

This clone was seen repeatedly, ten times or more. Read data end 3 residues before the CDR3 end; the end is taken from the germline J gene. This rearrangement joins TRBV30 to TRBJ2-7, with 12 bases aligning to TRBD1. The CDR3 totals 16 residues. With V trimmed by 2 bases and J by 6 bases, 11 bases remained unmatched. The V gene's germline CDR1 is GTSNPN and CDR2 SVGIG (reference sequence). Incomplete CDR3 DNA: TGTGCCTGGAGTCCCCCTCCGGGACAGGGGGCACCCGAG. It specifies CAWSPPPGQGAPE. The complete CDR3 reads CAWSPPPGQGAPEQYF.

This clone occurred many times. The DNA ends 3 residues before the CDR3 does, and the rest of the CDR3 is filled in from the germline J gene. This chain joins TRBV29-1 and TRBJ1-4; 10 nucleotides agree with TRBD1. This CDR3 comprises 15 residues. The germline CDR1 and CDR2 sequences are SQVTM and ANQGSEA. The CDR3 loop is CSVAGGTGVGEKLFF. The DNA read from the CDR3 is TGCAGCGTTGCCGGGGGGACAGGGGTTGGGGAGAAA.

This clone occurred many times. The CDR3 end falls 3 residues outside the read, so it is completed with the germline J gene. The chain uses TRBV7-2 and TRBJ1-6; 7 bases are a match to TRBD1. This CDR3 has 14 amino acids. Per the germline V gene, CDR1 is SGHTA and CDR2 is FQGNSA. The V segment lost 4 bases and the J segment 7 bases; nucleotides outside the gene matches: 4. The CDR3 sequence is CASSSTGRNSPLHF. The DNA read from the CDR3 is TGTGCCAGCAGCTCGACAGGGAGGAATTCACCC.

At least ten counts were recorded for this clone. Sequencing ends 3 residues short of the CDR3 end; the germline J gene provides the rest. This chain links TRBV7-9 with TRBJ2-1; D is undetermined. CDR1 is SEHNR, CDR2 FQNEAQ, per germline (reference sequence). V gave up 4 bases and J gave up 8 bases, with 12 bases separating them. The CDR3 length is 13 residues. The sequenced CDR3 bases are TGTGCCAGCAGCTACCTTGTGGCCCATGAG. Translation gives CASSYLVAHE. The whole CDR3 protein is CASSYLVAHEQFF.

Many counts were recorded for this clone. The CDR3 DNA, read in part, is TGTGCCAGTAGTGCCAGGGCGGGGGGCGCTTTTCCGAACACTGAA. Its protein is CASSARAGGAFPNTE. The CDR3 reads in full as CASSARAGGAFPNTEAFF. The chain couples TRBV19 to TRBJ1-1, with D possibly being TRBD1 (6 bases). The read ends 3 residues early relative to the CDR3; the germline J gene fills the gap. CDR1 and CDR2 from the germline V gene are LNHDA and SQIVND (reference sequence). Between the trimmed V and J ends, which lost 5 bases and 1 base, there was a span of 23 bases. The CDR3 is 18 amino acids.

This clone was seen ten or more times. The read halts 3 residues ahead of the CDR3 end, with the missing end drawn from the germline J gene. The chain uses TRBV29-1 and TRBJ1-2; D might be TRBD1 (5 bases). Germline loops: CDR1 SQVTM, CDR2 ANQGSEA. The CDR3 is 14 residues long. The CDR3 bases that were read are TGCAGCGTTGAATTTGGATGGGGGGGAGGCGGC. This gives the protein CSVEFGWGGGG. The whole CDR3 region reads CSVEFGWGGGGYTF.

There are many counts of this clone. The read terminates 3 residues before the CDR3 end, so the remaining end is supplied by the germline J gene. The rearrangement links TRBV2 to TRBJ1-4; TRBD1 matches 7 bases. The germline gives CDR1 SNHLY, CDR2 FYNNEI. The CDR3 extends over 14 amino acids. V lost 6 bases, J lost 7 bases, and 8 bases stayed unmatched. CDR3 residues: CASRVRGRIEKLFF. Incomplete CDR3 DNA: TGTGCCAGCAGGGTTAGGGGGCGCATTGAAAAA.

The table lists this clone with many counts. The read terminates 3 residues before the CDR3 end, so the remaining end is supplied by the germline J gene. The chain carries TRBV6-4 and TRBJ2-2; TRBD2 matches 8 bases. The V and J ends lost 0 bases and 1 base, in that order; junction bases with no gene match: 1. The germline gives CDR1 MRHNA, CDR2 SNTAGT. The CDR3 covers 16 residues. The sequenced CDR3 bases are TGTGCCAGCAGTGACTCCCTAGCGGGGAACACCGGGGAG. It specifies CASSDSLAGNTGE. The entire CDR3 sequence reads CASSDSLAGNTGELFF.

The table lists this clone with many counts. The sequenced fragment ends 3 residues before the CDR3 boundary, so the rest is inferred from the germline J gene. The V gene is TRBV5-1, the J gene TRBJ2-2, with D maybe TRBD1 (5 bases). Germline V gives CDR1 SGHRS, CDR2 YFSETQ. CDR3 length: 13 residues. Trimming cost V 3 bases and J 10 bases, with 13 bases left between them. The CDR3 bases that were read are TGCGCCAGCAGCTCTCCCCAGGGCGAGGAG. This encodes CASSSPQGEE. The entire CDR3 protein reads CASSSPQGEELFF.

This clone was recorded many times. Read sequence stops 3 residues before the CDR3 end, and the germline J gene provides the missing end. The chain recombines TRBV10-3 with TRBJ2-3, with 11 bases aligning to TRBD2. V lost 0 bases to trimming and J lost 5 bases; unmatched junction nucleotides: 7. Germline values: CDR1 ENHRY, CDR2 SYGVKD. The CDR3 is 17 amino acids. Here the CDR3 reads CAISESTASGGKDTQYF. The DNA read from the CDR3 is TGTGCCATCAGTGAGTCGACGGCTAGCGGGGGGAAAGATACG.

This clone occurred many times. The read ends 3 residues shy of where the CDR3 ends; the end is completed using the germline J gene. The V and J genes are TRBV18 and TRBJ2-7; 7 nucleotides agree with TRBD1. CDR3 length: 15 amino acids. The V gene end was trimmed by 5 bases and the J gene end by 4 bases; junction bases not matched to a gene: 11. Germline lookup yields CDR1 KGHSH and CDR2 LQKENI. The CDR3 reads CASSSIGTVQYEQYF. Partial CDR3 DNA: TGTGCCAGCTCATCAATCGGGACAGTTCAGTACGAG. Variable domain in full (rest from reference TRBV18 and TRBJ2-7): NAGVMQNPRHLVRRRGQEARLRCSPMKGHSHVYWYRQLPEEGLKFMVYLQKENIIDESGMPKERFSAEFPKEGPSILRIQQVVRGDSAAYFCASSSIGTVQYEQYFGPGTRLTVT.